This is a list of T cell receptor beta chains from one sample in a study of shared clonotypes between healthy human individuals. TCRdb's table, derived via immunoSEQ multiplex PCR, lists solely in-frame clones and lacks some. The profile shows over 950,000 clones, 70% to 80% of them singletons. The sequenced sample consisted of memory CD4+ T cells from PBMCs. These receptors came from a man aged 18-30 years in good health. Some clones in this sample may be carry-over from other donors' samples. Both conserved end residues are part of each CDR3. Fields, in order: V gene, J gene, CDR3 protein.

V gene: TRBV7-3; J gene: TRBJ2-1; CDR3 protein: CASGIAGARSNEQFF
V gene: TRBV7-2; J gene: TRBJ2-1; CDR3 protein: CASSPRPWYNEQFF
V gene: TRBV27; J gene: TRBJ1-5; CDR3 protein: CASSSGTGNQPQHF
V gene: TRBV28; J gene: TRBJ2-2; CDR3 protein: CASRVDSPDTGELFF
V gene: TRBV6-1; J gene: TRBJ2-3; CDR3 protein: CASSAGQGTDTQYF
V gene: TRBV11-1; J gene: TRBJ2-5; CDR3 protein: CASSLDPGGAGETQYF
V gene: TRBV7-9; J gene: TRBJ1-2; CDR3 protein: CASSFWDGYTF
V gene: TRBV20-1; J gene: TRBJ2-1; CDR3 protein: CSASVNEQFF
V gene: TRBV6-5; J gene: TRBJ1-4; CDR3 protein: CASSYSGVPNEKLFF
V gene: TRBV7-9; J gene: TRBJ2-1; CDR3 protein: CASSVGLAGALNEQFF